The entry that follows covers one TCR beta chain sequence. The sample originates from a study of T cell changes during pregnancy in multiple sclerosis. Produced via immunoSEQ multiplex PCR; TCRdb's table is partial and in-frame only. The table shows fewer than 45,000 clones, with roughly 92% occurring only once. V lost 4 bases to trimming and J lost 0 bases, with 13 bases between them. The CDR3 is made up of 15 amino acids. Germline CDR1 and CDR2: SGDLS and YYNGEE. This chain joins TRBV9 and TRBJ1-1; D is perhaps TRBD1 (5 bases). The receptor was isolated from a female donor with multiple sclerosis, enrolled in a pregnancy study. The sequencing here drew on CD4+ T cells from peripheral blood mononuclear cells, taken in the first trimester of pregnancy. The CDR3 DNA follows: TGTGCCAGCAGCAAGAGGACAACGTTGAACACTGAAGCTTTCTTT. Encoded protein: CASSKRTTLNTEAFF.